The following is a T cell receptor (beta chain) sequence with its context. Trimming at V came to 7 bases and at J to 5 bases, leaving 2 bases not matched to a gene. From germline, CDR1 is LNHDA and CDR2 SQIVND (reference sequence). The CDR3 is 14 amino acids. The sample originates from a study of PD-1 blockade in classical Hodgkin lymphoma. All patients relapsed after autologous stem cell transplantation, and brentuximab vedotin exposure varied. TCRdb's copy holds only in-frame clones and misses some; the assay was immunoSEQ multiplex PCR. The sample lists approximately 43,000 clones, about 86% occurring once.

The TCR originated in a human donor with classical Hodgkin lymphoma. This sample comprised peripheral blood mononuclear cells (PBMCs), obtained before the second cycle of nivolumab. The chain uses TRBV19 and TRBJ2-1; 13 bases match TRBD2. The CDR3 nucleotides are TGTGCCAGTACCGGGACTAGCGGGGACAATGAGCAGTTCTTC. This encodes CASTGTSGDNEQFF.